A selection of T cell receptor beta chains follows, all from one sample in a study of neurological immune-mediated disorders. In TCRdb, the 5' RACE reads were re-called with MiXCR into one record per CDR3 protein. The data contain roughly 60,000 distinct CDR3 sequences, roughly 4.8% of them singletons. Specimen: PBMCs. All receptors come from a woman in her forties or fifties with multiple sclerosis. The CDR3 runs from the conserved cysteine through the conserved F or W. Fields, in order: V gene, D gene, J gene, clone size, CDR3 DNA, CDR3 protein. A D gene is named only where the DNA matches it firmly. Expanded clones are given a class, and other clones once, few, many or no size at all.

TRBV5-1,TRBD2,TRBJ2-2,few,TGCGCCAGCAGACTAGCGGGGGGGCCCGGGGAGCTGTTTTTT,CASRLAGGPGELFF
TRBV5-1,NA,TRBJ2-5,many,TGCGCCAGCAGCTTAGGTTCCGGGGAGACCCAGTACTTC,CASSLGSGETQYF
TRBV7-3,NA,TRBJ2-2,many,TGTGCCAGCAGCTTAACAGGCGGGAACCCGGCGGCCGGGGAGCTGTTTTTT,CASSLTGGNPAAGELFF
TRBV12-3/TRBV12-4,NA,TRBJ2-2,many,TGTGCCGGGGGCGGGGCAGGGAACACCGGGGAGCTGTTTTTT,CAGGGAGNTGELFF
TRBV10-3,NA,TRBJ2-3,few,TGTGCCAGCAGGGGGGCCGCCACAGATACGCAGTATTTT,CASRGAATDTQYF
TRBV20-1,TRBD1,TRBJ2-1,many,TGCAGTGCTAGCGGACAGGGGGCAGGTGACAATGAGCAGTTCTTC,CSASGQGAGDNEQFF
TRBV4-3,TRBD2,TRBJ2-3,many,TGCGCCAGCAGCCAATTGGCGGGGGGCAGCACAGATACGCAGTATTTT,CASSQLAGGSTDTQYF
TRBV6-2/TRBV6-3,NA,TRBJ2-1,many,TGTGCCAGCAGTCCCTCCCCGACATCCTACAATGAGCAGTTCTTC,CASSPSPTSYNEQFF
TRBV20-1,NA,TRBJ1-6,few,TGCAGTGCTAGAAAGGACAGAAGAAATTCACCCCTCCACTTT,CSARKDRRNSPLHF
TRBV20-1,TRBD1,TRBJ1-6,few,TGCAGTGCTAGAACCGGGACAGGGGATTCACCCCTCAACTTT,CSARTGTGDSPLNF
TRBV12-3/TRBV12-4,NA,TRBJ1-1,NA,TGTGCCAGCAGCTTAGGAGGGATGAACACTGAAGCTTTCTTT,CASSLGGMNTEAFF
TRBV20-1,NA,TRBJ1-6,many,TGCAGTGCTAGAGATGGCGCGGAGTTGACACCCCTCAACTTT,CSARDGAELTPLNF
TRBV20-1,NA,TRBJ1-5,many,TGCAGTGCTAGAAACGACGGGAATCAGCCCCAGCATTTT,CSARNDGNQPQHF
TRBV29-1,NA,TRBJ1-2,NA,TGCAGCGTTAACGAACTCGGGAAACCTAACTATGGCTACACCTTC,CSVNELGKPNYGYTF
TRBV20-1,TRBD1,TRBJ1-2,many,TGCAGTGCTTGGGTCCAACAGGGGTTAGGGGGCTACACCTTC,CSAWVQQGLGGYTF